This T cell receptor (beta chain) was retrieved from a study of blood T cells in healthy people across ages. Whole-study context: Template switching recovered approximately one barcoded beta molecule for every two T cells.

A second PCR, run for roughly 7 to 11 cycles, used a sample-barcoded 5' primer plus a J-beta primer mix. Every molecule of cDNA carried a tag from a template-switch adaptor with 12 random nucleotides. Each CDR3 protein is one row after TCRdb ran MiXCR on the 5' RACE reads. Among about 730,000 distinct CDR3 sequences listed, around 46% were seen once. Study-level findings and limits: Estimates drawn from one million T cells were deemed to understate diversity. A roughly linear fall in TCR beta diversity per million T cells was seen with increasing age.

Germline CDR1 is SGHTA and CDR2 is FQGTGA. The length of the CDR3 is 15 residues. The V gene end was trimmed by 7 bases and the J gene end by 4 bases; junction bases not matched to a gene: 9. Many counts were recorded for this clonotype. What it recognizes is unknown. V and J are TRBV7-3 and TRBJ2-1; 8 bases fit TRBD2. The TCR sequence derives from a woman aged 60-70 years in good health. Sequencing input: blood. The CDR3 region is CASTLGVAGYNEQFF. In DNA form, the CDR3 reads TGTGCCAGCACCCTGGGGGTAGCGGGGTACAATGAGCAGTTCTTC. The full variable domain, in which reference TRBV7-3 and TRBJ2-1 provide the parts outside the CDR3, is GAGVSQTPSNKVTEKGKYVELRCDPISGHTALYWYRQSLGQGPEFLIYFQGTGAADDSGLPNDRFFAVRPEGSVSTLKIQRTERGDSAVYLCASTLGVAGYNEQFFGPGTRLTVL.